One and the same sample provided the 30 T cell receptor beta chains below, sequenced in a study of response to subunit inactivated influenza vaccine. TCRdb re-derived calls from the RT-PCR reads in MiXCR, one entry per CDR3 protein. The table has 590,000 or so distinct CDR3 sequences, around 15% seen once. The material was PBMCs from blood, obtained 14 to 15 days before vaccination. The receptor set was obtained from a man between 50 and 59 years old who received an inactivated influenza vaccine.

In its sample, this clonotype was seen a few times. This is likely a read error, given that the CDR3 carries no conserved phenylalanine or tryptophan at its end. No DNA is shown, since the ends of the CDR3 on it are uncertain; the CDR3 is the one TCRdb lists. The chain has TRBV5-6 and TRBJ2-3; TRBD1 reflects the table's D call only, with no check against the DNA. Germline V gene lookup returns CDR1 SGHDT and CDR2 YYEEEE. The CDR3 region is 13 residues in length, termini included. This CDR3 is CASSMQQGARSSL.

The genes are TRBV12-3 or TRBV12-4 and TRBJ1-5; D uncertain. Between the trimmed V and J ends, which lost 3 bases and 7 bases, there was a span of 10 bases. The CDR3 runs to 13 residues. CDR3 in DNA: TGTGCCAGCAGTTTGTTGGCGGGACAGCCCCAGCATTTT. It translates to CASSLLAGQPQHF.

The chain employs TRBV6-2 or TRBV6-3 and TRBJ2-5; D is possibly TRBD2 (6 bases). V lost 6 bases and J lost 5, with 13 bases in between. CDR3 length: 13 amino acids. The germline CDR1 and CDR2 sequences are MNHEY and SVGEGT. CDR3 residues: CASRPTSGETQYF. DNA of the CDR3: TGTGCCAGCAGACCGACTAGTGGGGAGACCCAGTACTTC.

This clonotype was counted between two and nine times. The chain combines TRBV5-1 with TRBJ2-7; tentatively, D is TRBD1 or TRBD2 (5 bases each). With 4 bases removed from V and 4 bases from J, the gap between germline ends came to 12 bases. CDR1 and CDR2 (germline): SGHRS, YFSETQ. The CDR3 consists of 13 residues. The CDR3 protein is CASSTGEGYEQYF. CDR3 DNA: TGCGCCAGCAGCACAGGAGAGGGTTACGAGCAGTACTTC. Drawing the rest from reference TRBV5-1 and TRBJ2-7, the complete variable domain is KAGVTQTPRYLIKTRGQQVTLSCSPISGHRSVSWYQQTPGQGLQFLFEYFSETQRNKGNFPGRFSGRQFSNSRSEMNVSTLELGDSALYLCASSTGEGYEQYFGPGTRLTVT.

This clonotype has at least ten counts. The V call is TRBV28, the J call TRBJ2-7; D perhaps matches TRBD2 (5 bases). Germline V gives CDR1 MDHEN, CDR2 SYDVKM. Trimming left V 6 bases short and J 3 bases short, with 12 bases between. This CDR3 contains 13 residues. This CDR3 reads CASRDPGLYEQYF. As DNA, the CDR3 is TGTGCCAGCAGGGACCCCGGACTCTACGAGCAGTACTTC. The whole variable domain, filled in from reference TRBV28 and TRBJ2-7, reads DVKVTQSSRYLVKRTGEKVFLECVQDMDHENMFWYRQDPGLGLRLIYFSYDVKMKEKGDIPEGYSVSREKKERFSLILESASTNQTSMYLCASRDPGLYEQYFGPGTRLTVT.

This clonotype was found a few times. The chain combines TRBV20-1 with TRBJ1-2, with unresolved D. Trimming removed 4 bases from V and 8 bases from J, with 17 bases in between. Looked up from germline, CDR1 is DFQATT and CDR2 is SNEGSKA (reference sequence). The CDR3 loop spans 13 amino acids. The CDR3 protein is CSATLQDISGYTF. DNA of the CDR3: TGCAGTGCTACGCTTCAAGACATATCCGGCTACACCTTC.

The chain recombines TRBV5-1 with TRBJ2-7; 9 bases fit TRBD2. Germline lookup yields CDR1 SGHRS and CDR2 YFSETQ. The CDR3 loop spans 15 amino acids. V gave up 6 bases and J gave up 1 base; unmatched junction bases: 8. The CDR3 loop is CASTYQAGGSYEQYF. CDR3 sequence (DNA): TGCGCCAGCACCTATCAAGCGGGGGGTTCCTACGAGCAGTACTTC.

This clonotype has a count of ten or more. This rearrangement joins TRBV9 to TRBJ1-1, with D perhaps TRBD1 (5 bases). The CDR3 has 13 amino acids. Per germline, CDR1 SGDLS and CDR2 YYNGEE. Trimming left V 3 bases short and J 1 base short, with 7 bases between. The CDR3 DNA sequence: TGTGCCAGCAGCGAAGGACAGAACACTGAAGCTTTCTTT. Translated, it gives CASSEGQNTEAFF.

This rearrangement joins TRBV20-1 to TRBJ2-7; 7 bases fit TRBD1. J was trimmed by 7 bases and V by 6 bases; bases with no gene match: 9. CDR1 and CDR2 from the germline V gene are DFQATT and SNEGSKA (reference sequence). There are 12 residues in the CDR3. The CDR3 coding sequence is TGCAGTGCCGATCAACAGGGGAAGGAGCAGTACTTC. Residues: CSADQQGKEQYF.

In its sample, this clonotype was seen a few times. The rearrangement uses TRBV19 and TRBJ2-1; D is tentatively TRBD1 or TRBD2 (6 bases each). Looked up from germline, CDR1 is LNHDA and CDR2 is SQIVND (reference sequence). The CDR3 runs 19 residues. V was trimmed by 2 bases and J by 0 bases, leaving 20 bases between them. Here the CDR3 reads CASSISGASWRDSYNEQFF. Here the CDR3 DNA reads TGTGCCAGTAGTATATCAGGGGCGTCGTGGCGGGACTCCTACAATGAGCAGTTCTTC.

This chain uses TRBV18 with TRBJ2-7, with 9 bases lining up with TRBD1. The ends lost 3 bases at V and 6 bases at J; junction bases unmatched: 12. Germline assignment: CDR1 KGHSH and CDR2 LQKENI. The CDR3 has 16 residues. CDR3 coding DNA: TGTGCCAGCTCACCCCCGGTCGGGACAGGGTTGGGCGAGCAGTACTTC. Amino acids: CASSPPVGTGLGEQYF.

The chain links TRBV11-1 to TRBJ2-1; 11 bases agree with TRBD2. Losses at the gene ends were 5 bases for V and 4 bases for J; bases not matched to a gene: 10. The V gene's germline CDR1 is SGHAT and CDR2 FQDESV (reference sequence). The CDR3 is 17 amino acids. The CDR3, as DNA: TGTGCCAGCAGCCCGGGACTAGCGGTCTACCTTTACAATGAGCAGTTCTTC. It yields the protein CASSPGLAVYLYNEQFF. Filled out from reference TRBV11-1 and TRBJ2-1, the complete variable domain reads EAEVAQSPRYKITEKSQAVAFWCDPISGHATLYWYRQILGQGPELLVQFQDESVVDDSQLPKDRFSAERLKGVDSTLKIQPAELGDSAMYLCASSPGLAVYLYNEQFFGPGTRLTVL.

The CDR3 is CASSPMTDTQYF. CDR3 sequence (DNA): TGTGCCAGCTCACCGATGACAGATACGCAGTATTTT. The V and J genes are TRBV18 and TRBJ2-3; D is uncertain. Germline V gene lookup returns CDR1 KGHSH and CDR2 LQKENI. The CDR3 contains 12 residues. Deletions cut 3 bases from V and 3 bases from J, with 4 bases between.

This clonotype was seen only a few times. This chain links TRBV11-1 with TRBJ2-1; D may be TRBD1 (5 bases). This CDR3 comprises 14 residues. Per germline, CDR1 SGHAT and CDR2 FQDESV (reference sequence). V shed 4 bases and J shed 1 base, with 8 bases lying between them. CDR3 DNA sequence: TGTGCCAGCAGCTCGACAGATTCCTACAATGAGCAGTTCTTC. Its protein is CASSSTDSYNEQFF.

In its sample, this clonotype was seen a few times. The chain couples TRBV7-9 to TRBJ1-1, with D possibly being TRBD1 (6 bases). CDR1 and CDR2 from the germline V gene are SEHNR and FQNEAQ (reference sequence). The CDR3 consists of 12 residues. V lost 8 bases to trimming and J lost 5 bases, with 12 bases between them. CDR3 DNA sequence: TGTGCCAGCGCGCAAGGGGGTACTGAAGCTTTCTTT. As protein: CASAQGGTEAFF.

The V and J genes are TRBV28 and TRBJ2-1, with a tentative D call TRBD2 (6 bases). From germline, CDR1 is MDHEN and CDR2 SYDVKM. This CDR3 comprises 15 residues. V gave up 6 bases and J gave up 1 base, with 13 bases separating them. The CDR3 DNA reads as TGTGCCAGCAGATTGCGGGGACGATCCTACAATGAGCAGTTCTTC. Its translation is CASRLRGRSYNEQFF.

Points on this clonotype: Germline is not matched at one junction end, which may reflect a read error. The chain combines TRBV4-1 with TRBJ2-5; TRBD2 matches 12 bases. This CDR3 region has 15 residues. In germline, CDR1 is MGHRA, CDR2 YSYEKL. The CDR3 sequence: CASSQEYLAGGPVDF. CDR3 DNA: TGCGCCAGCAGCCAAGAGTACCTAGCGGGAGGGCCCGTGGACTTC.

This clonotype came up a few times. This chain joins TRBV4-3 and TRBJ2-3; D is unclear. This CDR3 region has 16 residues. From germline, CDR1 is LGHNA and CDR2 YSLEER. Trimming took 0 bases from V and 2 from J, leaving 12 bases between them. CDR3 amino acids: CASSQDLAGNTDTQYF. In DNA form, the CDR3 reads TGCGCCAGCAGCCAAGATCTTGCTGGGAACACAGATACGCAGTATTTT.

The sample holds many counts of this clonotype. The rearrangement joins TRBV9 to TRBJ2-2, with D perhaps matching TRBD2 (5 bases). The CDR3 sequence is 20 residues long. Germline V lookup: CDR1 SGDLS, CDR2 YYNGEE. V was cut by 1 base and J by 3 bases, with 25 bases left in between. The CDR3 spells CASSVPYSVIGVDDTGELFF. CDR3 coding DNA: TGTGCCAGCAGCGTACCCTACTCGGTGATCGGGGTCGACGACACCGGGGAGCTGTTTTTT.

This clonotype came up a few times. V usage is TRBV6-1 and J usage is TRBJ2-3; D may be TRBD2 (5 bases). V lost 6 bases to trimming and J lost 0 bases, with 13 bases between them. This CDR3 region has 15 residues. Looked up from germline, CDR1 is MNHNS and CDR2 is SASEGT. DNA for the CDR3: TGTGCCAGCAGCCCTACTAGACTCAGCACAGATACGCAGTATTTT. Protein product: CASSPTRLSTDTQYF.

V usage is TRBV7-9 and J usage is TRBJ2-7, with a tentative D call TRBD2 (5 bases). The V gene's germline CDR1 is SEHNR and CDR2 FQNEAQ (reference sequence). CDR3 length: 14 amino acids. Trimming removed 5 bases at V and 1 base at J, with 12 bases between. The CDR3 bases are TGTGCCAGCAGCCCACGGCCGGGGTCCTACGAGCAGTACTTC. Translated, it gives CASSPRPGSYEQYF.

This clonotype appeared a few times. The gene calls are TRBV28 and TRBJ2-2; D uncertain. Germline V lookup: CDR1 MDHEN, CDR2 SYDVKM. Trimming removed 1 base from V and 6 bases from J, with 6 bases in between. This CDR3 comprises 13 residues. The CDR3 DNA is TGTGCCAGCAGTTTATTCGGGTCCGGGGAGCTGTTTTTT. Its translation is CASSLFGSGELFF.

This clonotype was found a few times. The chain carries TRBV5-1 and TRBJ2-2; 11 bases map to TRBD2. The ends lost 2 bases at V and 1 base at J; junction bases unmatched: 1. This CDR3 has 16 residues. The germline V gene has CDR1 SGHRS and CDR2 YFSETQ. The CDR3 sequence is CASSFGLAGNTGELFF. The CDR3 DNA reads TGCGCCAGCAGCTTTGGACTAGCGGGGAACACCGGGGAGCTGTTTTTT.

This clonotype came up many times. The rearrangement uses TRBV2 and TRBJ2-2; tentative D call: TRBD2 (6 bases). This CDR3 comprises 14 residues. V gave up 3 bases and J gave up 6 bases, with 11 bases separating them. CDR1 and CDR2 from the germline V gene are SNHLY and FYNNEI. CDR3 in amino acids: CASSDQGGAGELFF. The DNA of the CDR3 is TGTGCCAGCAGTGACCAGGGAGGCGCCGGGGAGCTGTTTTTT.

The chain is built from TRBV6-6 and TRBJ1-4; tentatively, D is TRBD1 (5 bases). Deletions cut 2 bases from V and 6 bases from J, with 10 bases between. The CDR3 sequence is 14 residues long. From germline, CDR1 is MNHNY and CDR2 SVGAGI (reference sequence). CDR3 sequence (DNA): TGTGCCAGCAGTTACCCCAGCAGGGATGAAAAACTGTTTTTT. Translating it yields CASSYPSRDEKLFF.

There are many counts of this clonotype. V is TRBV7-2 and J is TRBJ2-3, with D uncertain. The CDR3 totals 13 residues. V lost 1 base, J lost 7 bases, and 9 bases lay in between. Germline assignment: CDR1 SGHTA and CDR2 FQGNSA. CDR3 sequence (DNA): TGTGCCAGCAGCTTAGGAGGAATTAATACGCAGTATTTT. It encodes CASSLGGINTQYF.

The chain couples TRBV5-1 to TRBJ2-3; D is unresolved. Per germline, CDR1 SGHRS and CDR2 YFSETQ. The CDR3 has 13 residues. Trimming stripped 9 bases from V and 3 bases from J, with 14 bases between. CDR3 region: CATSEKITDTQYF. The DNA for the CDR3 is TGCGCCACGTCGGAGAAGATTACAGATACGCAGTATTTT.

As concerns this clonotype: A junction boundary mismatches the germline segment, possibly from a read error. V usage is TRBV6-1 and J usage is TRBJ2-7; 7 bases fit TRBD1. The germline gives CDR1 MNHNS, CDR2 SASEGT. The CDR3 runs to 15 residues. CDR3 nucleotides: TGTGCCAGCAGGGAAGAACGGACAGGTCAATACGAGCAGTACTTC. Residues: CASREERTGQYEQYF.

Here the CDR3 reads CASSQAVEGLYGYTF. The CDR3 DNA follows: TGCGCCAGCAGCCAAGCTGTAGAAGGACTTTATGGCTACACCTTC. The chain recombines TRBV4-3 with TRBJ1-2, with D unclear. The V end was cut by 1 base, the J end by 5 bases, with 14 bases between. The CDR3 contains 15 residues. CDR1 is LGHNA, CDR2 YSLEER, per germline.

This chain uses TRBV27 with TRBJ2-7; 9 bases are a match to TRBD1. The CDR3 runs to 12 residues. The trim removed 8 bases at V and 7 bases at J, leaving 6 bases unmatched. Germline CDR1 and CDR2: MNHEY and SMNVEV (reference sequence). CDR3 protein: CASGQGLGEQYF. The CDR3 nucleotides read TGTGCCAGCGGACAGGGGCTCGGGGAGCAGTACTTC.